The rows below give T cell receptor beta chains drawn from one sample of a study of T-cell memory formation after mild COVID-19. TCRdb independently ran MiXCR on the 5' RACE reads; one entry per CDR3 protein. The sample lists 530,000 or so distinct CDR3 sequences, about 18% occurring once. Sequenced sample: PBMCs or a T cell subset sorted from them (not recorded which). The receptors were gathered from an adult woman who had mild COVID-19 (a few samples of this study predate the infection). Cell type and time point are not known. The CDR3 runs from the conserved cysteine through the conserved F or W. A D gene is named only where the DNA matches it firmly. Clone size is given for some rows only: seen once, a few or many times, or a class if the clone is expanded.

size	V	J	D	DNA	CDR3
few	TRBV24-1	TRBJ1-2	TRBD1	TGTGCCACCAGTGATCCGGGGACAGGACGGAGTGGCTACACCTTC	CATSDPGTGRSGYTF
-	TRBV7-9	TRBJ2-1	-	TGTGCCAGCAGTTCAATAGGGGGGGCCACGTTTGAGCAGTTCTTC	CASSSIGGATFEQFF
-	TRBV7-3	TRBJ2-1	TRBD2	TGTGCCAGCAGCTTACTTCCTAGCGGGGGCTACAATGAGCAGTTCTTC	CASSLLPSGGYNEQFF
-	TRBV5-4	TRBJ2-1	-	TGTGCCAGCAGCCCCCCCATGGGCGAGCAGTTCTTC	CASSPPMGEQFF
few	TRBV7-2	TRBJ2-1	-	TGTGCCAGCAGCTCCATTGTGAGTGAGCAGTTCTTC	CASSSIVSEQFF
many	TRBV2	TRBJ1-5	-	TGTGCCAGCAGTCAGGGACAGCCCCAGCATTTT	CASSQGQPQHF
-	TRBV3-2	TRBJ1-5	-	TGTGCCAGCAGCCAACCACTATGGACGGTTAGCAATCAGCCCCAGCATTTT	CASSQPLWTVSNQPQHF
-	TRBV5-1	TRBJ2-2	-	TGCGCCAGCAGCTCTACGGTGGGGGAGCTGTTTTTT	CASSSTVGELFF
few	TRBV12-3/TRBV12-4	TRBJ2-1	TRBD2	TGTGCCAGCCTTCTGCGGGGGGTCTACAATGAGCAGTTCTTC	CASLLRGVYNEQFF
-	TRBV11-2	TRBJ1-1	TRBD1	TGTGCCAGCAGGTCCTGGACAGGGGGCTCGCACACTGAAGCTTTCTTT	CASRSWTGGSHTEAFF
-	TRBV12-3/TRBV12-4	TRBJ2-3	TRBD2	TGTGCCAGCAGTTTACGGCGGGAGGCTGGAGCAGATACGCAGTATTTT	CASSLRREAGADTQYF
few	TRBV4-2	TRBJ1-5	-	TGTGCCAGCAGCCAAGGGGGGGTTGAGCCCCAGCATTTT	CASSQGGVEPQHF
-	TRBV18	TRBJ1-5	-	TGTGCCAGCTCACGGGGAGGACAGTCAATTAGCAATCAGCCCCAGCATTTT	CASSRGGQSISNQPQHF
few	TRBV15	TRBJ2-7	-	TGTGCCACCAGCAGAGATCAAGCGGGCAGCCCCTACGAGCAGTACTTC	CATSRDQAGSPYEQYF